This passage covers 10 T cell receptor beta chains from one sample sequenced in a study of CD8+ T cells in alopecia areata. Investigators isolated RNA and reverse transcribed it into cDNA to act as the sequencing template. Only in-frame clones appear in the TCRdb table, and some are missing; sequencing was by immunoSEQ multiplex PCR. Altogether approximately 43,000 clones are present, 50% to 70% being singletons, with the ten largest covering over 20%. Treatment described: oral pan-JAK inhibitor, 5-10 mg twice daily. This material consisted of CD8+ T cells sorted from blood, taken at week 4, from a patient treated with tofacitinib. The receptors stem from a human donor with alopecia areata.

The rearrangement joins TRBV29-1 to TRBJ1-2; D is undetermined. CDR3 length equals 13 residues. The ends were cut back, 6 bases at V and 3 bases at J, with 14 bases in the middle. Germline V gene sequence: CDR1 SQVTM, CDR2 ANQGSEA. CDR3 DNA: TGCAGCGTACCGTCAGGAGGAGACTATGGCTACACCTTC. Translating it yields CSVPSGGDYGYTF.

This chain joins TRBV29-1 and TRBJ2-2, with 12 bases matching TRBD1. In germline, CDR1 is SQVTM, CDR2 ANQGSEA. The length of the CDR3 is 12 residues. CDR3 DNA sequence: TGCTCCGGGACAGGGGGCCACGGGGAGCTGTTTTTT. Amino acids: CSGTGGHGELFF.

Only a few counts were recorded for this clone. The identical CDR3 is also encoded by other nucleotide sequences in the sample. The chain links TRBV29-1 to TRBJ2-3, with a possible D match to TRBD2 (7 bases). This CDR3 spans 13 amino acids. The germline CDR1 and CDR2 sequences are SQVTM and ANQGSEA. Between the trimmed V and J ends, which lost 3 bases and 6 bases, there was a span of 13 bases. In nucleotides, the CDR3 is TGCAGCGTTGAGGGGGGGCTGGCGGATACGCAGTATTTT. Translating it yields CSVEGGLADTQYF.

Here the CDR3 reads CSVEDLHRDDYGYTF. The CDR3 nucleotides are TGCAGCGTTGAAGATCTTCACAGGGATGACTATGGCTACACCTTC. The chain recombines TRBV29-1 with TRBJ1-2; tentatively, D is TRBD1 (6 bases). The CDR3 covers 15 residues. From germline, CDR1 is SQVTM and CDR2 ANQGSEA. Trimming removed 0 bases at V and 3 bases at J, with 14 bases between.

The chain is built from TRBV9 and TRBJ1-2; 7 bases are a match to TRBD1. The CDR3 length is 14 residues. After removal of 0 bases from V and 3 bases from J, the junction contained 2 bases not matched to a gene. CDR1 and CDR2 from the germline V gene are SGDLS and YYNGEE. The CDR3 DNA sequence: TGTGCCAGCAGCGTAGGACAGGGAGACTATGGCTACACCTTC. Its translation: CASSVGQGDYGYTF.

This sequence joins TRBV7-2 and TRBJ2-1, with 9 bases lining up with TRBD2. The ends lost 1 base at V and 4 bases at J; junction bases unmatched: 2. Per germline, CDR1 SGHTA and CDR2 FQGNSA. This CDR3 contains 15 residues. In DNA, the CDR3 is TGTGCCAGCAGCTTAGGCGGGGGGGATTACAATGAGCAGTTCTTC. This translates into CASSLGGGDYNEQFF.

This clone occurred once. The chain uses TRBV1 and TRBJ1-4. TRBV1 is tagged as a pseudogene. This CDR3 is built from 11 residues. For the CDR3, the DNA is TGCACCAGCAGCCACCCTGAAAAACTGTTTTTT. As protein: CTSSHPEKLFF.

The chain recombines TRBV5-1 with TRBJ2-7; 9 nucleotides line up with TRBD1. Trimming cost V 4 bases and J 2 bases; bases outside gene matches: 4. The length of the CDR3 is 14 residues. CDR1 is SGHRS, CDR2 YFSETQ, per germline. The CDR3 spells CASSPGTGTYEQYF. CDR3 DNA: TGCGCCAGCAGCCCCGGGACAGGGACCTACGAGCAGTACTTC.

This chain connects TRBV11-2 to TRBJ1-2; a weak D match, TRBD1 (5 bases). V lost 1 base and J 8 bases, leaving 8 bases between the germline ends. This CDR3 spans 12 amino acids. CDR1 is SGHAT and CDR2 is FQNNGV in the germline V gene. The CDR3 sequence is CASSLGDWGYTF. CDR3 sequence (DNA): TGTGCCAGCAGCTTAGGGGACTGGGGCTACACCTTC.

The rearrangement links TRBV2 to TRBJ2-5; unclear D gene. Looked up from germline, CDR1 is SNHLY and CDR2 is FYNNEI. V gave up 8 bases and J gave up 1 base, with 14 bases separating them. This CDR3 contains 14 residues. The CDR3 bases are TGTGCCAGCCCCTCTTCACAGCCCCAAGAGACCCAGTACTTC. Protein: CASPSSQPQETQYF.